This T cell receptor beta chain is from a study of blood T cell repertoires in COVID-19. Background on the study: The United States, Italy and Spain provided the acute and convalescent COVID-19 samples. PBMCs, B-cell-depleted T cells, or T cells provided the cDNA or gDNA that made up the material.

CDR1 is MNHNY and CDR2 is SVGAGI in the germline V gene (reference sequence). Trimming took 6 bases from V and 2 from J; bases not matched to a gene: 7. This CDR3 has 15 amino acids. The data were produced by immunoSEQ multiplex PCR, yet TCRdb's version contains in-frame clones alone and is incomplete. The top ten clones hold less than 3.5% of a sample with around 150,000 clones, 85% of them seen once. This chain joins TRBV6-6 and TRBJ2-5; TRBD2 agrees at 9 bases. Sequenced sample: peripheral blood. This clonotype was obtained from a human donor with acute or convalescent COVID-19. The donor label of this sample is uncertain. CDR3 residues: CASRGTSGGQETQYF. CDR3 bases: TGTGCCAGCAGAGGAACGAGCGGGGGGCAAGAGACCCAGTACTTC.